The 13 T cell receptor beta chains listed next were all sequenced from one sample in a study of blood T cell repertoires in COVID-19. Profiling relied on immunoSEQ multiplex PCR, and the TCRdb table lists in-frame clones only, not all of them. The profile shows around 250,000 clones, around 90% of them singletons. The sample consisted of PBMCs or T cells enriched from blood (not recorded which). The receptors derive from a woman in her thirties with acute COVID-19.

CDR3 loop: CASSQDPPPWNTEAFF. CDR3 nucleotides: TGCGCCAGCAGCCAAGACCCCCCCCCATGGAACACTGAAGCTTTCTTT. The chain carries TRBV4-3 and TRBJ1-1; no reliable D call. The CDR3 spans 16 residues. Looked up from germline, CDR1 is LGHNA and CDR2 is YSLEER. V gave up 0 bases and J gave up 1 base, with 12 bases separating them.

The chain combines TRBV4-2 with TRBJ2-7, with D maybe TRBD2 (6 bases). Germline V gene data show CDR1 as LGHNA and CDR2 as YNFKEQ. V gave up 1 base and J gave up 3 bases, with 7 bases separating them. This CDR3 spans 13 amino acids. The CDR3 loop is CASSQGGLYEQYF. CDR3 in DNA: TGTGCCAGCAGCCAAGGGGGACTCTACGAGCAGTACTTC.

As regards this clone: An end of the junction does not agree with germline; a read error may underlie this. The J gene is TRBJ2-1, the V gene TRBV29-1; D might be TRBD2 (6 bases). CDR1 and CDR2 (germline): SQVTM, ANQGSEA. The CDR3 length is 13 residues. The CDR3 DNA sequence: TGCAGCGTAGAAGAACGGGAGCTAATGGAGCAGTTCTTC. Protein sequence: CSVEERELMEQFF.

CDR3 amino acids: CASSLDSGSVETQYF. The CDR3 DNA reads TGTGCCAGCAGCTTAGATAGCGGGAGCGTTGAGACCCAGTACTTC. J is TRBJ2-5 and V is TRBV11-3; 9 bases fit TRBD2. Trimming cost V 0 bases and J 5 bases; bases outside gene matches: 4. In germline, CDR1 is SGHNT, CDR2 YENEEA. There are 15 residues in the CDR3.

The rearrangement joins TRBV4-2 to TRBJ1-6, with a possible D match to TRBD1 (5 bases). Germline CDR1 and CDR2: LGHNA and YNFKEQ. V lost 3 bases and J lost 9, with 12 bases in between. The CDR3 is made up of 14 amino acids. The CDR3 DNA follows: TGTGCCAGCAGCCAGGCAGGGTCGGGTTCACCCCTCCACTTT. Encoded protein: CASSQAGSGSPLHF.

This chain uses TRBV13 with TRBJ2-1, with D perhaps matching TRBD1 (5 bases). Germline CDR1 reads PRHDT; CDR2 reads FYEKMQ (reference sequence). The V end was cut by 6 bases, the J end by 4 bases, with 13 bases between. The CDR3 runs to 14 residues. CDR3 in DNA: TGTGCCAGCAGATTGACAGAAAGATACAATGAGCAGTTCTTC. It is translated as CASRLTERYNEQFF.

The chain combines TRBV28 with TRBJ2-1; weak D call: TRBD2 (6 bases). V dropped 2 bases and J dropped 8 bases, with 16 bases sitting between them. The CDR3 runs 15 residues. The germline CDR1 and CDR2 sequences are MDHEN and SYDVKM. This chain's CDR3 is CASSLILGGSDEQFF. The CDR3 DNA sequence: TGTGCCAGCAGTTTAATTTTAGGAGGGTCCGATGAGCAGTTCTTC.

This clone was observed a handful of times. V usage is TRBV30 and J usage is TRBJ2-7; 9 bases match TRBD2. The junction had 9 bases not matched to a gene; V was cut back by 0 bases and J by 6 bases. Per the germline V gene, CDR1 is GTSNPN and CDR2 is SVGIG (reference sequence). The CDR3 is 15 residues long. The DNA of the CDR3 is TGTGCCTGGAGTGTACTAGCGGGTGGACCTCTCGAGCAGTACTTC. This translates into CAWSVLAGGPLEQYF.

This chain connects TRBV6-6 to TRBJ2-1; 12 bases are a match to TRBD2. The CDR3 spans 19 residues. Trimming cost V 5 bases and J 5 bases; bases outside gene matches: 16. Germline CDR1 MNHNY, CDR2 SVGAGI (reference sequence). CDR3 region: CASSQPVLAGGPADNEQFF. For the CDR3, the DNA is TGTGCCAGCAGTCAGCCGGTGCTAGCGGGAGGGCCAGCGGACAATGAGCAGTTCTTC.

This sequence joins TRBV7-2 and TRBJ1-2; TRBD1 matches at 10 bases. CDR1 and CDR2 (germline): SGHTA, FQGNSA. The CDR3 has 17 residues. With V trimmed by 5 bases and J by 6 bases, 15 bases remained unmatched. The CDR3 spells CASSPKRAGTGEDGYTF. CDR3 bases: TGTGCCAGCAGCCCTAAGAGAGCCGGGACAGGGGAAGATGGCTACACCTTC.

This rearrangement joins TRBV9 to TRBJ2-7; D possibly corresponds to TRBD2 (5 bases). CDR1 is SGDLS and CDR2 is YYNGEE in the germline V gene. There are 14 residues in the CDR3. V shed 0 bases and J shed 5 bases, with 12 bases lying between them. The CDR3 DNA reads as TGTGCCAGCAGCGTAGCGGGGATAGGCGACGAGCAGTACTTC. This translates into CASSVAGIGDEQYF.

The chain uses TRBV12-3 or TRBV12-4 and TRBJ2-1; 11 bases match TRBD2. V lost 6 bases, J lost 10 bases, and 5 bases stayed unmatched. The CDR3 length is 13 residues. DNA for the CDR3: TGTGCCAGCAGCCCCGGGACTAGCGGCGAGCAGTTCTTC. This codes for CASSPGTSGEQFF.

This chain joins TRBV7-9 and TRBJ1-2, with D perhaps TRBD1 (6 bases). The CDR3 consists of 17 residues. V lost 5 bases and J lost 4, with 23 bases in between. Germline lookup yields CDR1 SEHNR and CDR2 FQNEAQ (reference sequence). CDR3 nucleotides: TGTGCCAGCAGCCCCGACCGCGACAGGCGGTCGGCCTATGGCTACACCTTC. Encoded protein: CASSPDRDRRSAYGYTF.